These 21 T cell receptor beta chains share one sample of origin, sequenced in a study of OX40 agonist ivuxolimab in advanced cancers. Repertoires were generated with immunoSEQ multiplex PCR, while TCRdb's copy carries only in-frame clones and drops some. The sample has about 70,000 clones; about four fifths are singletons. The sample in question was CD4+ or CD8+ T cells sorted from blood, obtained in a trial of the OX40 agonist ivuxolimab. The receptor source for this set is an adult with an advanced solid tumor such as melanoma, head and neck, liver or kidney cancer.

The rearrangement links TRBV19 to TRBJ1-4; a possible D gene is TRBD1 (5 bases). V dropped 6 bases and J dropped 3 bases, with 14 bases sitting between them. Germline loops: CDR1 LNHDA, CDR2 SQIVND (reference sequence). The length of the CDR3 is 15 residues. The CDR3 DNA reads as TGTGCCAGTAGGTCCGGGGCCGCCCCTAATGAAAAACTGTTTTTT. Translating it yields CASRSGAAPNEKLFF.

This clone has a single count. The chain couples TRBV9 to TRBJ2-3; D gene ambiguous. In germline, CDR1 is SGDLS, CDR2 YYNGEE. The V and J ends lost 1 base and 6 bases respectively, with 9 bases between them. The CDR3 sequence is 13 residues long. The CDR3 reads CASSVITGDTQYF. The CDR3 region has the DNA TGTGCCAGCAGCGTAATAACCGGGGATACGCAGTATTTT.

The chain has TRBV28 and TRBJ1-1; 10 bases map to TRBD1. The V and J ends lost 6 bases and 8 bases, in that order; junction bases with no gene match: 15. The V gene's germline CDR1 is MDHEN and CDR2 SYDVKM. The CDR3 has 16 residues. The CDR3 nucleotides are TGTGCCAGCAGCACGACAGGGGGCGCCGGGTGGGGGGAAGCTTTCTTT. Residues: CASSTTGGAGWGEAFF.

The chain links TRBV6-1 to TRBJ2-3; 12 nucleotides line up with TRBD2. Germline trimming cut 8 bases from V and 6 bases from J; bases unmatched to any gene: 6. In germline, CDR1 is MNHNS, CDR2 SASEGT. CDR3 size: 14 residues. CDR3 sequence reads: CASPGLAGGDTQYF. CDR3 coding DNA: TGTGCCAGCCCGGGACTAGCGGGCGGCGATACGCAGTATTTT.

With regard to this clone: Within the sample, other DNA sequences also encode this same CDR3. This rearrangement joins TRBV5-1 to TRBJ2-5; no reliable D call. V dropped 5 bases and J dropped 2 bases, with 4 bases sitting between them. This CDR3 contains 11 residues. Per germline, CDR1 SGHRS and CDR2 YFSETQ. The CDR3 DNA sequence: TGCGCCAGCAGTTATCAAGAGACCCAGTACTTC. Amino acids: CASSYQETQYF.

The rearrangement joins TRBV28 to TRBJ1-1; D gene unclear. Per the germline V gene, CDR1 is MDHEN and CDR2 is SYDVKM. This CDR3 region has 12 residues. Trimming left V 2 bases short and J 5 bases short, with 6 bases between. The chain's CDR3 is CASSLRVTEAFF. The CDR3 DNA reads as TGTGCCAGCAGTTTACGGGTGACTGAAGCTTTCTTT. Together with reference TRBV28 and TRBJ1-1, the CDR3 gives the full variable domain: DVKVTQSSRYLVKRTGEKVFLECVQDMDHENMFWYRQDPGLGLRLIYFSYDVKMKEKGDIPEGYSVSREKKERFSLILESASTNQTSMYLCASSLRVTEAFFGQGTRLTVV.

J is TRBJ2-7 and V is TRBV6-5; 8 nucleotides line up with TRBD1. The trim removed 6 bases at V and 6 bases at J, leaving 10 bases unmatched. The CDR3 sequence is 14 residues long. In germline, CDR1 is MNHEY, CDR2 SVGAGI. The CDR3 nucleotides read TGTGCCAGCAGAGTTGGACAGGGTCTCGGCGAGCAGTACTTC. Amino acids: CASRVGQGLGEQYF.

The DNA for the CDR3 is TGTGCCAGCAGCTTTCGAGCGGGGTTTGGGTCACCCCTCCACTTT. The encoded protein is CASSFRAGFGSPLHF. This chain links TRBV7-8 with TRBJ1-6; D is unclear. The CDR3 consists of 15 residues. The germline V gene encodes CDR1 SGHVS and CDR2 FQNEAQ. V was shortened by 3 bases and J by 10 bases, with 16 bases between the two germline ends.

This rearrangement joins TRBV27 to TRBJ1-1; TRBD1 might be the D (5 bases). The CDR3 consists of 14 residues. Trimming removed 2 bases at V and 5 bases at J, with 12 bases between. Germline V gene sequence: CDR1 MNHEY, CDR2 SMNVEV (reference sequence). CDR3 coding DNA: TGTGCCAGCAGTTTACGAAAGGGGAGAACTGAAGCTTTCTTT. As protein: CASSLRKGRTEAFF.

The rearrangement joins TRBV2 to TRBJ1-1, with 7 nucleotides matching TRBD1. V lost 4 bases and J lost 8; bases outside the gene matches: 7. CDR1 is SNHLY, CDR2 FYNNEI, per germline. The CDR3 contains 13 residues. The CDR3 coding sequence is TGTGCCAGCAGTGCAGGGGAGGACAGGGAAGCTTTCTTT. Its protein is CASSAGEDREAFF. The complete variable domain, with remaining parts taken from reference TRBV2 and TRBJ1-1, reads EPEVTQTPSHQVTQMGQEVILRCVPISNHLYFYWYRQILGQKVEFLVSFYNNEISEKSEIFDDQFSVERPDGSNFTLKIRSTKLEDSAMYFCASSAGEDREAFFGQGTRLTVV.

The chain recombines TRBV28 with TRBJ1-2; 12 bases align to TRBD1. With 4 bases clipped from V and 2 bases from J, the junction kept 8 bases outside the gene matches. Looked up from germline, CDR1 is MDHEN and CDR2 is SYDVKM. This CDR3 is 17 amino acids long. CDR3 coding DNA: TGTGCCAGCAGTTCCGGGACAGGGGGCGCAGGAAACTATGGCTACACCTTC. The encoded protein is CASSSGTGGAGNYGYTF.

The CDR3 is CASSPLSDRAQYF. CDR3 nucleotides: TGTGCCAGCAGCCCACTGTCGGACAGAGCGCAGTATTTT. The chain recombines TRBV11-2 with TRBJ2-3; perhaps TRBD1 as D (6 bases). The V gene's germline CDR1 is SGHAT and CDR2 FQNNGV. Trimming cost V 5 bases and J 10 bases, with 16 bases left between them. There are 13 residues in the CDR3.

The chain has TRBV30 and TRBJ1-3; 11 nucleotides agree with TRBD1. V dropped 3 bases and J dropped 2; count of bases not matched to a gene: 0. The CDR3 is 14 amino acids. The germline CDR1 and CDR2 sequences are GTSNPN and SVGIG (reference sequence). This chain's CDR3 is CAWRDRGPGNTIYF. Written as DNA, the CDR3 is TGTGCCTGGAGGGACAGGGGGCCTGGAAACACCATATATTTT.

The chain employs TRBV7-6 and TRBJ2-1; TRBD2 aligns across 12 bases. Losses at the gene ends were 2 bases for V and 3 bases for J; bases not matched to a gene: 5. CDR1 and CDR2 (germline): SGHVS, FNYEAQ. The CDR3 covers 17 residues. The CDR3: CASSLQLAGGLYNEQFF. The CDR3 DNA is TGTGCCAGCAGCTTACAACTAGCGGGGGGACTCTACAATGAGCAGTTCTTC.

This clone came up a few times. The genes are TRBV19 and TRBJ1-1; D uncertain. CDR3 length equals 15 residues. Trimming shortened V by 4 bases and J by 0 bases, and 12 bases separated the two germline ends. Germline V CDR1 and CDR2: LNHDA, SQIVND (reference sequence). The CDR3 bases are TGTGCCAGTAGTAGGAACACACGTATGAACACTGAAGCTTTCTTT. Residues: CASSRNTRMNTEAFF.

The chain uses TRBV5-6 and TRBJ1-2; no firm D call. V was shortened by 0 bases and J by 5 bases, with 2 bases between the two germline ends. Germline V gene data show CDR1 as SGHDT and CDR2 as YYEEEE. This CDR3 contains 11 residues. CDR3 region: CASSLGYGYTF. The CDR3 DNA reads TGTGCCAGCAGCTTGGGGTATGGCTACACCTTC.

The V call is TRBV6-6, the J call TRBJ1-3; 8 bases are shared with TRBD1. From germline, CDR1 is MNHNY and CDR2 SVGAGI (reference sequence). There are 13 residues in the CDR3. The V segment lost 5 bases and the J segment 7 bases; nucleotides outside the gene matches: 4. CDR3 amino acids: CASSEDRVNTIYF. The CDR3 DNA sequence: TGTGCCAGCAGTGAGGACAGGGTCAACACCATATATTTT.

The chain uses TRBV10-3 and TRBJ1-5, with 8 bases identical to TRBD1. The germline gives CDR1 ENHRY, CDR2 SYGVKD. CDR3 size: 13 residues. V trimming: 7 bases; J trimming: 5 bases; junction bases outside the gene matches: 4. The CDR3 region has the DNA TGTGCCATCAAGGGACAGGAAGATCAGCCCCAGCATTTT. Amino acids: CAIKGQEDQPQHF.

A word on this clone: The CDR3 does not close with the conserved phenylalanine or tryptophan, likely indicating a read error. It is unclear where the CDR3 begins or ends on the DNA, so no DNA is shown, and the CDR3 is as TCRdb lists it. The V gene is TRBV2, the J gene TRBJ1-4. CDR1 is SNHLY and CDR2 is FYNNEI in the germline V gene. The CDR3 is 9 residues long, ends included. CDR3 sequence reads: CASSVNAVG.

This clone was seen a single time. The rearrangement joins TRBV6-1 to TRBJ2-7; D is possibly TRBD1 (6 bases). Trimming removed 4 bases from V and 4 bases from J, with 17 bases in between. CDR1 and CDR2 (germline): MNHNS, SASEGT. The CDR3 runs 15 residues. In DNA form, the CDR3 reads TGTGCCAGCAGTGGATCCGGGACACCGGCATACGAGCAGTACTTC. It is translated as CASSGSGTPAYEQYF.

This rearrangement joins TRBV27 to TRBJ1-1; 10 nucleotides agree with TRBD1. Trimming removed 3 bases from V and 3 bases from J; junction bases left unmatched: 10. The V gene's germline CDR1 is MNHEY and CDR2 SMNVEV (reference sequence). CDR3 length: 17 residues. The CDR3 coding sequence is TGTGCCAGCAGTTTTATCCCTGCCGGGACAGGGGACACTGAAGCTTTCTTT. As protein: CASSFIPAGTGDTEAFF.